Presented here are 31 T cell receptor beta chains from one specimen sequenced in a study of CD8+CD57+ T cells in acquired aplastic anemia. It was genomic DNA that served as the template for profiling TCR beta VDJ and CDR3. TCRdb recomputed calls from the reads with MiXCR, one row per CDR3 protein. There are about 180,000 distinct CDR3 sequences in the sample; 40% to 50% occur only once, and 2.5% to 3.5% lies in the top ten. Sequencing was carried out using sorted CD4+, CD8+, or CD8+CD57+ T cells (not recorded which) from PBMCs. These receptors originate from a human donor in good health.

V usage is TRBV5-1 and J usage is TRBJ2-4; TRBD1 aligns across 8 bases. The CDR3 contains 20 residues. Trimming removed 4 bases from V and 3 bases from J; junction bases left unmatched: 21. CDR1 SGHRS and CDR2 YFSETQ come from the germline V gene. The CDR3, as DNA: TGCGCCAGCAGCCGATCTAGCCCCGGGACAGGCAGCCAATTCAAAAACATTCAGTACTTC. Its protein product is CASSRSSPGTGSQFKNIQYF. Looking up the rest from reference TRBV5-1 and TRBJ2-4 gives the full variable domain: KAGVTQTPRYLIKTRGQQVTLSCSPISGHRSVSWYQQTPGQGLQFLFEYFSETQRNKGNFPGRFSGRQFSNSRSEMNVSTLELGDSALYLCASSRSSPGTGSQFKNIQYFGAGTRLSVL.

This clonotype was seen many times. This CDR3 is CASSLGQGGHEQYF. The CDR3, as DNA: TGTGCCAGCAGCTTGGGACAGGGCGGGCACGAGCAGTACTTC. The genes are TRBV9 and TRBJ2-7; 9 bases are a match to TRBD1. CDR3 length: 14 residues. Looked up from germline, CDR1 is SGDLS and CDR2 is YYNGEE. J lost 5 bases, V lost 4 bases, and 7 bases had no gene match.

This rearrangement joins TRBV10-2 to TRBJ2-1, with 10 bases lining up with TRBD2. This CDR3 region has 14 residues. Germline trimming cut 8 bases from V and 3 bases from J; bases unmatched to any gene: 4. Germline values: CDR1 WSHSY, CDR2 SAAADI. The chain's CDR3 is CASAGLADYNEQFF. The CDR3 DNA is TGCGCCAGCGCCGGACTAGCGGACTACAATGAGCAGTTCTTC.

CDR3 sequence (DNA): TGTGCCAGCAGTTTGGGGACTAGCGGCTACGAGCAGTACTTC. It specifies CASSLGTSGYEQYF. V usage is TRBV27 and J usage is TRBJ2-7; 11 nucleotides line up with TRBD2. From germline, CDR1 is MNHEY and CDR2 SMNVEV (reference sequence). Trimming removed 3 bases from V and 3 bases from J; junction bases left unmatched: 1. The CDR3 contains 14 residues.

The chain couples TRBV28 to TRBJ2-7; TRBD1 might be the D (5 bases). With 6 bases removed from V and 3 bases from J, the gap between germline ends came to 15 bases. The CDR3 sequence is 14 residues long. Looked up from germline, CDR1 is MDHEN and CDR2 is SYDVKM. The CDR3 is CASSEPPRVYEQYF. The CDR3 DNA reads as TGTGCCAGCAGCGAGCCACCCAGGGTCTACGAGCAGTACTTC.

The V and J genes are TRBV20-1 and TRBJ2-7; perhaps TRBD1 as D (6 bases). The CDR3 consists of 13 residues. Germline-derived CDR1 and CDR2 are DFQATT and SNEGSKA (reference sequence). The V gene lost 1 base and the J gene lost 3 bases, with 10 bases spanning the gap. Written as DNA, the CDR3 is TGCAGTGCTAGAGCAGGGGCAGACTACGAGCAGTACTTC. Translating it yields CSARAGADYEQYF.

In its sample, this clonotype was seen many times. The CDR3 loop is CAPPEETQYF. The CDR3 DNA reads TGTGCCCCCCCGGAAGAGACCCAGTACTTC. V gene TRBV24-1 combines with J gene TRBJ2-5; the D is unclear. The CDR3 has 10 residues. With 12 bases removed from V and 3 bases from J, the gap between germline ends came to 7 bases. CDR1 is KGHDR, CDR2 SFDVKD, per germline.

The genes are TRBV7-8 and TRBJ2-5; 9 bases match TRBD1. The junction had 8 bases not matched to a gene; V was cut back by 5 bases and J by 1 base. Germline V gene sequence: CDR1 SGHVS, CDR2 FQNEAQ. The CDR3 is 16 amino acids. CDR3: CASSPPGTGIQETQYF. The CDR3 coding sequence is TGTGCCAGCAGCCCCCCCGGGACAGGGATCCAAGAGACCCAGTACTTC.

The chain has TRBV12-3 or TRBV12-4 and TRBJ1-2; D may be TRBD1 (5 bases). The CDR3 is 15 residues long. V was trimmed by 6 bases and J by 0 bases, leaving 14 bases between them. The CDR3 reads CASSHQGSSNYGYTF. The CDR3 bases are TGTGCCAGCAGCCATCAGGGTAGCTCTAACTATGGCTACACCTTC.

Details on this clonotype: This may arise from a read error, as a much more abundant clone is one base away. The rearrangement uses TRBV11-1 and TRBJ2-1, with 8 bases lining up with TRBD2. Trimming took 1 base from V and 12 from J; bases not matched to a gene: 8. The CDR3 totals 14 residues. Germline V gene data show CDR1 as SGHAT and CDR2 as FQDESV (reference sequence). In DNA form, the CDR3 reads TGTGCCAGCAGCTTAGAGGGACTAGGGGTTCCGCAGTTCTTC. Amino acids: CASSLEGLGVPQFF.

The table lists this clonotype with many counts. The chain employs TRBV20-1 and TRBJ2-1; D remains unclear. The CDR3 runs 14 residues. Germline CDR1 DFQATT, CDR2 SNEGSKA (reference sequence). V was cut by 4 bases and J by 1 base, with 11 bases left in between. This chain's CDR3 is CSAKWANSYNEQFF. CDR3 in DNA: TGCAGTGCTAAGTGGGCTAATTCCTACAATGAGCAGTTCTTC.

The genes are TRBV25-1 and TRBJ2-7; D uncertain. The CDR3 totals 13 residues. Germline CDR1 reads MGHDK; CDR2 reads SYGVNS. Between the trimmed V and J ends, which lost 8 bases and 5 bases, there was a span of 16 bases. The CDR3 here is CASRWAETNEQYF. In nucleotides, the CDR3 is TGTGCCAGCCGGTGGGCTGAAACGAACGAGCAGTACTTC.

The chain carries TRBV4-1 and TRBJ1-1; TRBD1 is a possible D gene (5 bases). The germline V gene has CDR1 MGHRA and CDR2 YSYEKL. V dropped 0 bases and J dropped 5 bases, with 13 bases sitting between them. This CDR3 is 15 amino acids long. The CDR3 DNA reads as TGCGCCAGCAGCCAAGAAAGGCGGGGGAGAACTGAAGCTTTCTTT. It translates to CASSQERRGRTEAFF.

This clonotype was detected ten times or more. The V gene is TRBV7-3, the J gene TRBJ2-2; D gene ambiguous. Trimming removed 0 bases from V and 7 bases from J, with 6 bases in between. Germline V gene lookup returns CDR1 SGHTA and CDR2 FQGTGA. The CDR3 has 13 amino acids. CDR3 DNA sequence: TGTGCCAGCAGCTTAACTAGGGTCGGGGAGCTGTTTTTT. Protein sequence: CASSLTRVGELFF.

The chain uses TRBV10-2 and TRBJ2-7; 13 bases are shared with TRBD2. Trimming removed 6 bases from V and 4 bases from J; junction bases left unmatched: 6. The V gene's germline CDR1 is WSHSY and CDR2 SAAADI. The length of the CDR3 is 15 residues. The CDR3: CASSTRLAGGYEQYF. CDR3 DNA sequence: TGCGCCAGCAGCACACGACTAGCGGGAGGTTACGAGCAGTACTTC.

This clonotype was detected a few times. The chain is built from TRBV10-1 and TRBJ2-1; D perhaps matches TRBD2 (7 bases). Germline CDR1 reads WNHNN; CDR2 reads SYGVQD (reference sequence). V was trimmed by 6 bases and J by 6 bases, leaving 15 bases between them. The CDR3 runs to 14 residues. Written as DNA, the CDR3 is TGCGCCAGCAGACCAGGAGGGGGGGCCAATGAGCAGTTCTTC. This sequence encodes CASRPGGGANEQFF.

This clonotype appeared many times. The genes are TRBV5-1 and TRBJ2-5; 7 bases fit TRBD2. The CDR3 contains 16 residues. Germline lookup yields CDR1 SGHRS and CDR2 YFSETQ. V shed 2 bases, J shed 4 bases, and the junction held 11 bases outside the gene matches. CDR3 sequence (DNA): TGCGCCAGCAGCTTCCTAGCGCTGGGGGGGGGAGAGACCCAGTACTTC. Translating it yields CASSFLALGGGETQYF.

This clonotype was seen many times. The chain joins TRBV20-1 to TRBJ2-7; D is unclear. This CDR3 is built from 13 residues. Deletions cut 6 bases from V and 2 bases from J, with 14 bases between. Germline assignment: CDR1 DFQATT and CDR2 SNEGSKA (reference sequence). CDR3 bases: TGCAGTGCGCGAGAACCGGGTGCCTACGAGCAGTACTTC. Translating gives CSAREPGAYEQYF.

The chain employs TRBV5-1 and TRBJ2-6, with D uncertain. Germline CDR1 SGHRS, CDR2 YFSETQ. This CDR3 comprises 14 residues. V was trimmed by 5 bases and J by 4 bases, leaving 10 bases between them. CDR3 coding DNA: TGCGCCAGCAGAGTGGGGAACGGGGCCAACGTCCTGACTTTC. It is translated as CASRVGNGANVLTF.

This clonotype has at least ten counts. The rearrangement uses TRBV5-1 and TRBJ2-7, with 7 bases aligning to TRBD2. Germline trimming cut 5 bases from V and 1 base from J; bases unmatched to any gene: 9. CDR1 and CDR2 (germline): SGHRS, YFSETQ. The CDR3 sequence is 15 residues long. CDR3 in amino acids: CASRRLSGSSYEQYF. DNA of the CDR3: TGCGCCAGCAGGAGGCTTAGCGGGTCATCCTACGAGCAGTACTTC.

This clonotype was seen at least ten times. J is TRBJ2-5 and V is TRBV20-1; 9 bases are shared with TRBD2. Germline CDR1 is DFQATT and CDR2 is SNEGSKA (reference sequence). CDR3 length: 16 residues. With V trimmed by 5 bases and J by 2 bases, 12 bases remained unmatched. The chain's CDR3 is CSALPAGGPHQETQYF. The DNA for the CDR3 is TGCAGTGCTCTTCCCGCGGGAGGGCCTCATCAAGAGACCCAGTACTTC.

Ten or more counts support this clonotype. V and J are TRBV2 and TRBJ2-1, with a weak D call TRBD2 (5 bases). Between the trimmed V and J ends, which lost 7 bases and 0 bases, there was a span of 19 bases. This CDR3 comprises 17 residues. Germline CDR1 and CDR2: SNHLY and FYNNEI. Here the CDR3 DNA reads TGTGCCAGCACTACCCCGCGGGCCCCTGGCTCCTACAATGAGCAGTTCTTC. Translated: CASTTPRAPGSYNEQFF.

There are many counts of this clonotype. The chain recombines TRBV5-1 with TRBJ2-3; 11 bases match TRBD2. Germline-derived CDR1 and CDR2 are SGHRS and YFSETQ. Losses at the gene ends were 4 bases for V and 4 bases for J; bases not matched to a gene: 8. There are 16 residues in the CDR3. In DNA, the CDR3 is TGCGCCAGCAGCCCGGAACTAGCGGGAGCTGCAGATACGCAGTATTTT. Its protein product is CASSPELAGAADTQYF.

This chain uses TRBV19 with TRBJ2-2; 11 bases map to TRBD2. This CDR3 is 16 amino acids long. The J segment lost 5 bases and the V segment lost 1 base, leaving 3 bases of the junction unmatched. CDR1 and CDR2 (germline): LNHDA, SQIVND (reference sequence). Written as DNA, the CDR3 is TGTGCCAGTAGTATAGTTACTAGCGGGAGTACCGGGGAGCTGTTTTTT. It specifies CASSIVTSGSTGELFF.

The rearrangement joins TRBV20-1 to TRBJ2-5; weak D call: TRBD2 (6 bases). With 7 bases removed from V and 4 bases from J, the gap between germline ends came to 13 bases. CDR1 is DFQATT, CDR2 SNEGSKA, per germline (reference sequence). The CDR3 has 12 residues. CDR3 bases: TGCAGTGGGCAGGTGGGGGGAGAGACCCAGTACTTC. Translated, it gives CSGQVGGETQYF.

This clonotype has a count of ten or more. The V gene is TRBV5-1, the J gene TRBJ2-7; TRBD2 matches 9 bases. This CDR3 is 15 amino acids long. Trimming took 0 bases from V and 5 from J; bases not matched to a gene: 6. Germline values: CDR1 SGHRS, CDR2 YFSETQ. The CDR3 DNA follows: TGCGCCAGCAGCTTGGGTGGCGGGAGGGCACACGAGCAGTACTTC. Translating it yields CASSLGGGRAHEQYF.

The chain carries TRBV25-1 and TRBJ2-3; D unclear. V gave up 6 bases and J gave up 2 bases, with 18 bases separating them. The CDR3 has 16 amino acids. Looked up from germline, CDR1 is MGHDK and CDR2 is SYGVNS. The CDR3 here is CASRPVGRSITDTQYF. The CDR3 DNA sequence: TGTGCCAGCAGACCAGTAGGCCGTAGCATCACAGATACGCAGTATTTT.

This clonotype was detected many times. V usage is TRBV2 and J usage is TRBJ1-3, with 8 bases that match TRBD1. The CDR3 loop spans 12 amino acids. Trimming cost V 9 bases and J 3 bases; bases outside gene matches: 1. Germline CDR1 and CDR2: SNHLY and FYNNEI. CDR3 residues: CASGQGGNTIYF. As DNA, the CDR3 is TGTGCCAGTGGACAGGGTGGAAACACCATATATTTT.

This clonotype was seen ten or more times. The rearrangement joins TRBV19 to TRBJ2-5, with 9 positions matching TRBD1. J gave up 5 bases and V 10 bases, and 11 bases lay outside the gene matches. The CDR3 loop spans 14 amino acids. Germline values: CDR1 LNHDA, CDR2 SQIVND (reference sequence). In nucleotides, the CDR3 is TGTGCCACAACACACAGGGGGCGCTCGGAGACCCAGTACTTC. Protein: CATTHRGRSETQYF. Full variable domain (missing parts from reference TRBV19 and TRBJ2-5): DGGITQSPKYLFRKEGQNVTLSCEQNLNHDAMYWYRQDPGQGLRLIYYSQIVNDFQKGDIAEGYSVSREKKESFPLTVTSAQKNPTAFYLCATTHRGRSETQYFGPGTRLLVL.

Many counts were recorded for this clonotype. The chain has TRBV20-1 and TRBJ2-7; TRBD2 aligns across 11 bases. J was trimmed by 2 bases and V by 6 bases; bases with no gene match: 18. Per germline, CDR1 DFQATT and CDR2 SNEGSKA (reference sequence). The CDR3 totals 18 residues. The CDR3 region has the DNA TGCAGTGCCCTCTTATTCAGACTAGCGGGATCCCCACCCTACGAGCAGTACTTC. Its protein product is CSALLFRLAGSPPYEQYF.

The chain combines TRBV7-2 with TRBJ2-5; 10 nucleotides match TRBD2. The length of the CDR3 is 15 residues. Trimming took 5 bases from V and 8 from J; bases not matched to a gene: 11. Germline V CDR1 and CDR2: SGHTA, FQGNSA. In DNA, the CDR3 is TGTGCCAGCAGCCGCTCTAGCGGGGGCTCGGGTACCCAGTACTTC. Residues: CASSRSSGGSGTQYF.